This T cell receptor (beta chain) was obtained from a study of patients and donors after allogeneic stem cell transplantation. TCRdb re-called the RT-PCR reads through MiXCR, storing one row per CDR3 protein. This table has tens of thousands of distinct CDR3 sequences, around 5% appearing once. The CDR3 has 15 residues. Per the germline V gene, CDR1 is SGHRS and CDR2 is YFSETQ. V dropped 7 bases and J dropped 0; count of bases not matched to a gene: 4. Ten or more counts support this clonotype. The V call is TRBV5-1, the J call TRBJ2-3; TRBD2 matches at 11 bases. The sequenced sample consisted of blood, either unsorted or a sorted T cell fraction (not recorded which). This sequence originates from a human donor who was either an allogeneic HSCT recipient or a stem cell or donor lymphocyte infusion donor (not recorded which). It is not recorded whose cells these are; they may come from a transplant donor. The CDR3 region is CASYGTSGSTDTQYF. CDR3 coding DNA: TGCGCCAGCTACGGGACTAGCGGCAGCACAGATACGCAGTATTTT.